This T cell receptor beta chain was documented in a study of molecular identifiers for immune sequencing clone quantification. Via MiXCR, TCRdb re-called the PCR reads, giving one row per CDR3 protein. The table records about 630,000 distinct CDR3 sequences, 25% of them present only once. The CDR3 totals 15 residues. Trimming left V 2 bases short and J 0 bases short, with 11 bases between. CDR1 is GTSNPN and CDR2 is SVGIG in the germline V gene (reference sequence). General observations from the study: Detectable among approximately 1 million naive cells, according to reports, was Jurkat TCR RNA spiked in from one cell. Clone sizes that are highly expanded could be underestimated when identical TCR molecules share a barcode.

The naive CD8 libraries originated from between roughly 18,000 and 1,100,000 sorted cells and drew on 10%, 30% or 50% RNA. As CD8+CD4-CCR7+CD45RA+ cells, naive CD8 T cells were sorted. Comments on this clonotype: The antigen remains unidentified.

J is TRBJ2-4 and V is TRBV30; possible D gene TRBD1, 5 bases. The sample comprised naive CD8+ T cells from blood, with Jurkat cell RNA spiked in. Subset denoted: FACS-sorted CD8+CD4-CCR7+CD45RA+ naive T cells. The origin of this receptor is a human donor in good health. Some libraries in this study had Jurkat cell RNA spiked in. The CDR3 DNA reads as TGTGCCTGGAGTTTTCAGGGAACAGCCAAAAACATTCAGTACTTC. It translates to CAWSFQGTAKNIQYF.